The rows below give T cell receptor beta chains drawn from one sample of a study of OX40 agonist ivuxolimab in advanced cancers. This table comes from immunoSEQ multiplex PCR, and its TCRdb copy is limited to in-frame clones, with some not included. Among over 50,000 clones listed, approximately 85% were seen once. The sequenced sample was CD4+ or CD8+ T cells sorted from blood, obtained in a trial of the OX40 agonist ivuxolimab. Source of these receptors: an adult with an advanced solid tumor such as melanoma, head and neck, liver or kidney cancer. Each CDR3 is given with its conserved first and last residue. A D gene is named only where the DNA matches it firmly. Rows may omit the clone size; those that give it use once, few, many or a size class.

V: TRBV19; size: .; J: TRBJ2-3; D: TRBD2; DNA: TGTGCCAGTAGTGCCGGACTAGCGCATAAGGCAGGGGAACGCACAGATACGCAGTATTTT; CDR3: CASSAGLAHKAGERTDTQYF
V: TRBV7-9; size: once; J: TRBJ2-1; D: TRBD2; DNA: TGTGCCAGCAGCCCGGGACTAGAGAGAAGTGAGCAGTTCTTC; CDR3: CASSPGLERSEQFF
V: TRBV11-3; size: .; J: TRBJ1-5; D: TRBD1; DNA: TGTGCCAGCAGCTTAGGGGACAGTAGCAATCAGCCCCAGCATTTT; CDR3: CASSLGDSSNQPQHF
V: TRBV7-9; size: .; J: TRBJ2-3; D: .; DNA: TGTGCCAGCAGCTGGGGCGCAGGGAGCGCAGATACGCAGTATTTT; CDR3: CASSWGAGSADTQYF
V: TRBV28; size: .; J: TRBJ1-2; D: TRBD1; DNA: TGTGCCAGCAGCACAGGGGGCGCTACTAACTATGGCTACACCTTC; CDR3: CASSTGGATNYGYTF
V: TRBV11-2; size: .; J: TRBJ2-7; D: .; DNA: TGTGCCAGCAGCTTAGGTCCCCAGCGAGGGAACGAGCAGTACTTC; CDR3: CASSLGPQRGNEQYF
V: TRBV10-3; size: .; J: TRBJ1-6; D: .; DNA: TGTGCCATCACCCCCGGGTTATATAATTCACCCCTCCACTTT; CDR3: CAITPGLYNSPLHF
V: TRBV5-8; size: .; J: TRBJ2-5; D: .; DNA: TGTGCCAGCAAGCGGGTCGAGACCCAGTACTTC; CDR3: CASKRVETQYF
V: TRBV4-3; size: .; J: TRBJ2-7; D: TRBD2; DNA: TGCGCCAGCAGCCTAAGAAAGGGGGTAGCGGGAGGGAACCCTTACGAGCAGTACTTC; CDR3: CASSLRKGVAGGNPYEQYF
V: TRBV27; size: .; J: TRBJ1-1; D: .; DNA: TGTGCCAGCAGTTTAGCGGGGGCGAACACTGAAGCTTTCTTT; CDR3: CASSLAGANTEAFF
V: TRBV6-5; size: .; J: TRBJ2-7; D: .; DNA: TGTGCCAGCAGTTACTCTCGAGGAAGCTCCTACGAGCAGTACTTC; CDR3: CASSYSRGSSYEQYF
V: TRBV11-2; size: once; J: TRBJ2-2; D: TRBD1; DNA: TGTGCCAGCAGCACCCGGACAGGGACGAACACCGGGGAGCTGTTTTTT; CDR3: CASSTRTGTNTGELFF
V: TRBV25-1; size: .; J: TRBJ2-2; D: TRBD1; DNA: TGTGCCAGCAGTAATACAGGGGGCACGAGCACCGGGGAGCTGTTTTTT; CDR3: CASSNTGGTSTGELFF
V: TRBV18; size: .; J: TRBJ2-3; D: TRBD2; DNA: TGTGCCAGCTCACCGCCGGGACTAGCGGGAGGCGATACGCAGTATTTT; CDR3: CASSPPGLAGGDTQYF
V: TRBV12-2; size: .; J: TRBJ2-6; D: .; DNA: TGTGCAAGTCGCTTACGACAGGGCCCCCTTGGATCTGGGGCCAACGTCCTGACTTTC; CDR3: CASRLRQGPLGSGANVLTF
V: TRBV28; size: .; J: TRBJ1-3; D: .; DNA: TGTGCCAGCAGCTCTGGGGCGGTTGGAAACACCATATATTTT; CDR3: CASSSGAVGNTIYF
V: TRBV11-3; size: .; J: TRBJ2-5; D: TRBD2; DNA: TGTGCCAGCAGCCCGGGACTAGCGGGAGGATCGTACCAAGAGACCCAGTACTTC; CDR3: CASSPGLAGGSYQETQYF
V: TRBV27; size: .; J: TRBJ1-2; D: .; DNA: TGTGCCAGCAGTTTTTGGCACCAGGTCGATTCCTATGGCTACACCTTC; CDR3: CASSFWHQVDSYGYTF
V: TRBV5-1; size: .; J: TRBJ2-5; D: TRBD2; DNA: TGCGCCAGCAGCATTAGCGGGAGGGGTGTGGAGACCCAGTACTTC; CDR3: CASSISGRGVETQYF
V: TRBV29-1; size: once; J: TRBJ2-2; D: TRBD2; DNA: TGCAGCGCCGGTAGGAGCGGGAGTATCCAGGCAGGGGAGCTGTTTTTT; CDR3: CSAGRSGSIQAGELFF
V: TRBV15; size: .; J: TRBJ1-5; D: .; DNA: TGTGCCACCAGCAGAGAAAAACAACCCAATCAGCCCCAGCATTTT; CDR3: CATSREKQPNQPQHF
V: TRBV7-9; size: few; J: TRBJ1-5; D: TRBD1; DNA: TGTGCCAGCAGCCGAACCGGGACAGTACATCAGCCCCAGCATTTT; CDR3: CASSRTGTVHQPQHF
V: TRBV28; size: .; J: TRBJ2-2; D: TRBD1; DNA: TGTGCCAGCAGTTTGGGGCGGACAGGCGGAAACACCGGGGAGCTGTTTTTT; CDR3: CASSLGRTGGNTGELFF
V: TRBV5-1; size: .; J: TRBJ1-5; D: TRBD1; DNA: TGCGCCAGCAGCCTCACCTCGACAGGGGGTAATCAGCCCCAGCATTTT; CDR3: CASSLTSTGGNQPQHF
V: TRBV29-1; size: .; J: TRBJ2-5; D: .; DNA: TGCAGCGTGGGTGACAGGATCGTTGAGACCCAGTACTTC; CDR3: CSVGDRIVETQYF
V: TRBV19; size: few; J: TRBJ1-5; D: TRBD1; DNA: TGTGCCAGTAGTTCGCGGACAGGGCTCAATCAGCCCCAGCATTTT; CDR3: CASSSRTGLNQPQHF
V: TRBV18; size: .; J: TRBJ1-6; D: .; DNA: TGTGCCAGCTCACCACCCCCAGGGGTAAAAAGTTCACCCCTCCACTTT; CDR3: CASSPPPGVKSSPLHF
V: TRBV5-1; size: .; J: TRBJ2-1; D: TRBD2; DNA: TGCGCCAGCAGCCCCGGACTAGCGGGAGATCGTGATGAGCAGTTCTTC; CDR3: CASSPGLAGDRDEQFF
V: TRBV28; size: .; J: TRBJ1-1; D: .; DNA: TGTGCCAGCAGTTTACGGCAGATGAACACTGAAGCTTTCTTT; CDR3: CASSLRQMNTEAFF
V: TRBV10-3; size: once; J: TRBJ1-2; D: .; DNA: TGTGCCATCAGTGATGGGAATGGCTACACCTTC; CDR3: CAISDGNGYTF
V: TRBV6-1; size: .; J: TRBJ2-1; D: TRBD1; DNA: TGTGCCAGCAGTGAGAGGACAGGGTCGTTCTTC; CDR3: CASSERTGSFF
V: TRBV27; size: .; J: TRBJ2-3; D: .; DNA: TGTGCCAGCAGTTTACTAGGGGCTGGCAGAAACACAGATACGCAGTATTTT; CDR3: CASSLLGAGRNTDTQYF
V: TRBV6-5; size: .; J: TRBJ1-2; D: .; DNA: TGTGCCAGTAGGGCGTCCGGGGGATTTGACTATGGCTACACCTTC; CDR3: CASRASGGFDYGYTF
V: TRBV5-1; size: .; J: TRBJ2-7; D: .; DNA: TGCGCCAGCAGCTTGGCCCCCGGCCGGGGGGCAGGATCCTCTGCCGACTACGAGCAGTACTTC; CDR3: CASSLAPGRGAGSSADYEQYF
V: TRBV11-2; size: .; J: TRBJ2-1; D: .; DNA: TGTGCCAGCAGCTTAGCCTACTTGATACGGGGCAAATACAATGAGCAATTCTTC; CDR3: CASSLAYLIRGKYNEQFF
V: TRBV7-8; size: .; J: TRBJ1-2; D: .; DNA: TGTGCCAGCAGCTCACCAAAGGAGGGAGGCTACACCTTC; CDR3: CASSSPKEGGYTF
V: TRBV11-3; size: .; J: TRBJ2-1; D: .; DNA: TGTGCCAGCAGCGGGAGAGCCTACAATGAGCAGTTCTTC; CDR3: CASSGRAYNEQFF
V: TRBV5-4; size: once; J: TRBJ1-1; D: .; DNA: TGTGCCAGCAGCACAGTAACGAACACTGAAGCTTTCTTT; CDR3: CASSTVTNTEAFF
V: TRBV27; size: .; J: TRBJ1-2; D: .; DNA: TGTGCCAGCAGTCCCATTGGACAGCACTATGGCTACACCTTC; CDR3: CASSPIGQHYGYTF
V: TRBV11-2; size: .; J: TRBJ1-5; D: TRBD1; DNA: TGTGCCAGCAGCCCAGGACAGGGTATGGATCAGCCCCAGCATTTT; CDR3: CASSPGQGMDQPQHF
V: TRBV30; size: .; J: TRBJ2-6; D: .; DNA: TGTGCCTGCCCAGAGGCCCGACAGGGAGGGGTACGAGGGGCCAACGTCCTGACTTTC; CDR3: CACPEARQGGVRGANVLTF
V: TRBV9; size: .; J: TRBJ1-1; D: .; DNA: TGTGCCAGCAGCGAGGTGTCGGACACTGAAGCTTTCTTT; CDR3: CASSEVSDTEAFF
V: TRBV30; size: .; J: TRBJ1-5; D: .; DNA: TGTGCCTGGAGCAGGGTAGTGCGGCTTACAGCAAACGGCAATCAGCCCCAGCATTTT; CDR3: CAWSRVVRLTANGNQPQHF
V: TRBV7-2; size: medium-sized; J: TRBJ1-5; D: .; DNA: TGTGCCAGCAGCTTATGGGCAGAGAATAGCAATCAGCCCCAGCATTTT; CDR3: CASSLWAENSNQPQHF
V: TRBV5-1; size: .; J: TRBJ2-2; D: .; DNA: TGCGCCAGCAGGAACCCGCCGGGCACCGGGGAGCTGTTTTTT; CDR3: CASRNPPGTGELFF
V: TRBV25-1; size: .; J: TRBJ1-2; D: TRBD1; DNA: TGTGCCAGCAGTAGACAGGGTAACGACTATGGCTACACCTTC; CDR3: CASSRQGNDYGYTF
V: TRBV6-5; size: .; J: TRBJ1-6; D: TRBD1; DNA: TGTGCCAGCAGTCTTACAGGGGAGGATTCACCCCTCCACTTT; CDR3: CASSLTGEDSPLHF
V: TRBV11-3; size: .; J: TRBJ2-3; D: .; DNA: TGTGCCAGCAGCCACTCGATAGCAGATACGCAGTATTTT; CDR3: CASSHSIADTQYF
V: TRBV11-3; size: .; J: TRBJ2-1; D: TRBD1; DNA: TGTGCCAGCGCCCAGGGGGCGCACAATGAGCAGTTCTTC; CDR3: CASAQGAHNEQFF
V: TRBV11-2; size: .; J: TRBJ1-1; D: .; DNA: TGTGCCAGCAGCTTATCAGGGGTAACTGAAGCTTTCTTT; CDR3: CASSLSGVTEAFF
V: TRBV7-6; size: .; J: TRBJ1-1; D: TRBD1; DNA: TGTGCCAGCAGCTTACGGGACAGGGCGACTGAAGCTTTCTTT; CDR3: CASSLRDRATEAFF
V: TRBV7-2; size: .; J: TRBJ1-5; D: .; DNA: TGTGCCAGCAGTCCGCGATGGGATCAGCCCCAGCATTTT; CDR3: CASSPRWDQPQHF
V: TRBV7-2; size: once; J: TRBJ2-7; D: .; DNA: TGTGCCAGCAGCAGGGTTAGCTCCTACGAGCAGTACTTC; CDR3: CASSRVSSYEQYF
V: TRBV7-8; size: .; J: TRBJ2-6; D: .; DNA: TGTGCCAGCAACCGGGGACAACTCTCTGGGGCCAACGTCCTGACTTTC; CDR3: CASNRGQLSGANVLTF
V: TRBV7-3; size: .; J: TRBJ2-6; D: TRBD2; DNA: TGTGCCAGCAGCTTATCGGGGGGGGCTGGGGCCAACGTCCTGACTTTC; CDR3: CASSLSGGAGANVLTF
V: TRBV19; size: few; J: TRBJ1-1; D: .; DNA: TGTGCCAGTAGTATTTACCAGGCGAACACTGAAGCTTTCTTT; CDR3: CASSIYQANTEAFF
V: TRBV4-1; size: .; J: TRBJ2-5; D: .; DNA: TGCGCCAGCAGCCAAGTTGACGGAGAGACCCAGTACTTC; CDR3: CASSQVDGETQYF